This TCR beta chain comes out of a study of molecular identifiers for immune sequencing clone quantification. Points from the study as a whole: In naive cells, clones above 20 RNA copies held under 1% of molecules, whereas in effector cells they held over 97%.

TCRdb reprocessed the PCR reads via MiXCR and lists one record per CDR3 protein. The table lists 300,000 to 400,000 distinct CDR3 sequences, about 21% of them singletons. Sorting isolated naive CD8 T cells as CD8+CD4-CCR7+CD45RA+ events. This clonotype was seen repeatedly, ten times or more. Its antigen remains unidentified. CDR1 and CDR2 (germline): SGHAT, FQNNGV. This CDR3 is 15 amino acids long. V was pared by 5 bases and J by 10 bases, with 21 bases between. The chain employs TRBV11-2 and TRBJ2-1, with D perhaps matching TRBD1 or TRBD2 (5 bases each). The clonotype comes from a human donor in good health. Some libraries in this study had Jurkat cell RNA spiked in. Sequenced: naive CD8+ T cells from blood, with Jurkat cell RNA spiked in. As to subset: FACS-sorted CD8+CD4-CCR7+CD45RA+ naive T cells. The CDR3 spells CASSRNPGRIEEQFF. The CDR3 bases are TGTGCCAGCAGCCGAAATCCGGGACGCATAGAAGAGCAGTTCTTC.